This TCR beta chain was recorded in a study of T cells in Graves' hyperthyroidism and ophthalmopathy. Overall study findings and caveats: Most thyroid clonotypes with frequency above 0.001 were detected in blood. A model of 13 V-J features distinguished ophthalmopathy from stable hyperthyroidism.

Germline loops: CDR1 SNHLY, CDR2 FYNNEI. The CDR3 is 12 residues long. V gave up 6 bases and J gave up 9 bases, with 15 bases separating them. RNA transcripts provided the source from which TCR beta CDR3 regions were amplified. In the first-round RT-PCR of the TCR CDR3, the HTBI primer set was used. TCRdb reanalysed the multiplex PCR reads using MiXCR and keeps one entry per CDR3 protein. In the table there are around 500,000 distinct CDR3 sequences, about 16% of which are singletons. This clonotype has more than one count but fewer than ten. Its matching antigen is unknown. Exclusion of patients followed from uncontrolled infection, other autoimmune disease, pregnancy or lactation. PBMCs came from about 10 ml fresh peripheral blood.

The chain couples TRBV2 to TRBJ2-7; the D is unclear. What was sequenced was blood. The sequence was obtained from a woman in her twenties or thirties with Graves' ophthalmopathy. The CDR3 spells CASRYQPSGQYF. The CDR3 bases are TGTGCCAGCAGGTACCAGCCCTCGGGGCAGTACTTC. The whole variable domain, remainder taken from reference TRBV2 and TRBJ2-7, is EPEVTQTPSHQVTQMGQEVILRCVPISNHLYFYWYRQILGQKVEFLVSFYNNEISEKSEIFDDQFSVERPDGSNFTLKIRSTKLEDSAMYFCASRYQPSGQYFGPGTRLTVT.